Following are 30 T cell receptor beta chains from one sample sequenced in a study of blood T cell repertoires in COVID-19. This table comes from immunoSEQ multiplex PCR, and its TCRdb copy is limited to in-frame clones, with some not included. This table holds 200,000 to 250,000 clones, about 85% found once. What was sequenced was peripheral blood. All receptors come from a woman aged 18-30 years who had recovered from COVID-19.

The rearrangement links TRBV11-2 to TRBJ2-7; D perhaps matches TRBD2 (6 bases). Trimming removed 7 bases from V and 4 bases from J, with 11 bases in between. The CDR3 extends over 12 amino acids. Germline assignment: CDR1 SGHAT and CDR2 FQNNGV. The CDR3, as DNA: TGTGCCAGCACCGATGGGGGGTACGAGCAGTACTTC. Encoded protein: CASTDGGYEQYF.

The V gene is TRBV7-3, the J gene TRBJ2-3; 7 bases line up with TRBD2. CDR3 length: 16 residues. CDR1 SGHTA and CDR2 FQGTGA come from the germline V gene. The V gene end was trimmed by 1 base and the J gene end by 2 bases; junction bases not matched to a gene: 6. CDR3 bases: TGTGCCAGCAGCTTAATAGGGCGGGAGCTCACAGATACGCAGTATTTT. Its translation: CASSLIGRELTDTQYF.

V usage is TRBV27 and J usage is TRBJ2-7; D possibly corresponds to TRBD2 (5 bases). Germline values: CDR1 MNHEY, CDR2 SMNVEV (reference sequence). The CDR3 spans 17 residues. Deletions cut 5 bases from V and 7 bases from J, with 27 bases between. This chain's CDR3 is CASSPEVVGSGLYEQYF. In DNA, the CDR3 is TGTGCCAGCAGTCCCGAGGTTGTGGGGAGTGGGCTCTATGAGCAGTACTTC.

This chain connects TRBV6-2 or TRBV6-3 to TRBJ2-7, with 8 positions matching TRBD2. The CDR3 is 14 amino acids. V was pared by 5 bases and J by 4 bases, with 7 bases of the junction left unmatched. CDR1 is MNHEY and CDR2 is SVGEGT in the germline V gene. The CDR3: CASSRAGVRYEQYF. The CDR3 bases are TGTGCCAGCAGTCGAGCGGGAGTTCGGTACGAGCAGTACTTC.

This chain joins TRBV4-2 and TRBJ1-5; D is unresolved. With 0 bases removed from V and 7 bases from J, the gap between germline ends came to 16 bases. The CDR3 has 16 amino acids. Germline V gene lookup returns CDR1 LGHNA and CDR2 YNFKEQ. The CDR3 DNA is TGTGCCAGCAGCCAAGAAATAGCAGGCTCGGGGCAGCCCCAGCATTTT. Translated, it gives CASSQEIAGSGQPQHF.

The gene calls are TRBV7-7 and TRBJ2-7, with D uncertain. The germline gives CDR1 SSHAT, CDR2 FNYEAQ (reference sequence). The germline V and J ends were trimmed by 1 base and 4 bases, with 14 bases remaining between them. CDR3 length equals 15 residues. CDR3 in DNA: TGTGCCAGCAGCTTAGGGTCAGGTCGATCTTACGAGCAGTACTTC. Its protein is CASSLGSGRSYEQYF. Using reference TRBV7-7 and TRBJ2-7 for the parts outside the CDR3, the full variable domain is GAGVSQSPRYKVTKRGQDVTLRCDPISSHATLYWYQQALGQGPEFLTYFNYEAQPDKSGLPSDRFSAERPEGSISTLTIQRTEQRDSAMYRCASSLGSGRSYEQYFGPGTRLTVT.

The gene calls are TRBV15 and TRBJ1-3; D is undetermined. The CDR3 runs to 14 residues. With 1 base removed from V and 4 bases from J, the gap between germline ends came to 8 bases. Germline CDR1 and CDR2: LNHNV and YYDKDF (reference sequence). The CDR3 sequence is CATSRGPLGNTIYF. The CDR3 DNA is TGTGCCACCAGCAGAGGGCCTCTCGGAAACACCATATATTTT.

This chain links TRBV7-2 with TRBJ1-4; tentatively, D is TRBD1 (5 bases). Germline lookup yields CDR1 SGHTA and CDR2 FQGNSA. This CDR3 spans 14 amino acids. V lost 5 bases, J lost 2 bases, and 9 bases lay in between. DNA for the CDR3: TGTGCCAGCAGCCCAGGGTGGACTAATGAAAAACTGTTTTTT. Protein: CASSPGWTNEKLFF.

The CDR3 is CASSDSGDLSDEQFF. The CDR3, as DNA: TGTGCCAGCAGTGATAGCGGGGACCTTTCGGATGAGCAGTTCTTC. The chain couples TRBV28 to TRBJ2-1; 8 bases align to TRBD2. J was trimmed by 8 bases and V by 5 bases; bases with no gene match: 11. Germline V CDR1 and CDR2: MDHEN, SYDVKM. The CDR3 loop spans 15 amino acids.

The rearrangement uses TRBV5-4 and TRBJ1-1, with D possibly being TRBD1 (5 bases). The CDR3 runs 13 residues. Germline CDR1 and CDR2: SGHNT and YYREEE (reference sequence). The V end was cut by 3 bases, the J end by 4 bases, with 10 bases between. The chain's CDR3 is CASSWAGGTEAFF. The CDR3, as DNA: TGTGCCAGCAGCTGGGCCGGGGGCACTGAAGCTTTCTTT.

The chain combines TRBV19 with TRBJ1-1; tentative D call: TRBD1 (5 bases). Per the germline V gene, CDR1 is LNHDA and CDR2 is SQIVND (reference sequence). The germline V and J ends were trimmed by 8 bases and 3 bases, with 13 bases remaining between them. The CDR3 has 13 amino acids. The CDR3 spells CASSVLGDTEAFF. CDR3 sequence (DNA): TGTGCCAGTTCGGTTCTAGGGGACACTGAAGCTTTCTTT.

This chain links TRBV5-3 with TRBJ2-5; D is unclear. TRBV5-3 is sorted into the ORF group, with uncertain function. CDR3 length: 16 amino acids. The V gene lost 0 bases and the J gene lost 2 bases, with 14 bases spanning the gap. Here the CDR3 DNA reads TGTGCCAGAAGCTTGGCCACCACTAAGGCACAAGAGACCCAGTACTTC. It codes for CARSLATTKAQETQYF.

The chain combines TRBV12-3 or TRBV12-4 with TRBJ1-6; 8 nucleotides agree with TRBD1. This CDR3 is built from 13 residues. Germline trimming cut 7 bases from V and 10 bases from J; bases unmatched to any gene: 6. Here the CDR3 DNA reads TGTGCCAGCAATTACAGGGGGGGGTCACCCCTCCACTTT. This sequence encodes CASNYRGGSPLHF.

The chain is built from TRBV13 and TRBJ2-3; 9 bases fit TRBD2. The CDR3 has 17 residues. Germline CDR1 is PRHDT and CDR2 is FYEKMQ (reference sequence). V was pared by 2 bases and J by 3 bases, with 9 bases of the junction left unmatched. CDR3 region: CASSLSIAGGPTDTQYF. The CDR3 bases are TGTGCCAGCAGCTTAAGTATTGCGGGAGGGCCGACAGATACGCAGTATTTT.

This rearrangement joins TRBV4-2 to TRBJ2-1; possible D gene TRBD1, 7 bases. Germline CDR1 is LGHNA and CDR2 is YNFKEQ. The length of the CDR3 is 13 residues. The V end was cut by 4 bases, the J end by 8 bases, with 12 bases between. The CDR3 nucleotides read TGTGCCAGCAGCCTAGACAGGGACTATGAGCAGTTCTTC. This gives the protein CASSLDRDYEQFF.

This chain joins TRBV6-5 and TRBJ1-6, with 7 positions matching TRBD1. The CDR3 consists of 12 residues. With V trimmed by 5 bases and J by 16 bases, 8 bases remained unmatched. The germline CDR1 and CDR2 sequences are MNHEY and SVGAGI. The CDR3, as DNA: TGTGCCAGCAGTACCTTTAGGACAGGTCTCCACTTT. Protein sequence: CASSTFRTGLHF.

This rearrangement joins TRBV3-1 (or the pseudogene TRBV3-2) to TRBJ2-7, with D perhaps TRBD2 (5 bases). Per the germline V gene, CDR1 is LGHDT and CDR2 is YNNKEL (reference sequence). V was clipped by 2 bases and J by 0 bases, with 8 bases between them. The CDR3 length is 14 residues. The CDR3 is CASSQRGPSYEQYF. In nucleotides, the CDR3 is TGTGCCAGCAGCCAACGAGGGCCCTCCTACGAGCAGTACTTC.

The J gene is TRBJ2-7, the V gene TRBV6-4, with TRBD2 identical over 11 bases. The CDR3 covers 13 residues. Trimming removed 10 bases from V and 2 bases from J; junction bases left unmatched: 4. CDR1 is MRHNA, CDR2 SNTAGT, per germline. The CDR3 spells CAKSSGRTYEQYF. The DNA of the CDR3 is TGTGCCAAGTCTAGCGGGAGGACCTACGAGCAGTACTTC.

This chain joins TRBV2 and TRBJ1-2; no definite D call. Trimming pared 7 bases from V and 3 bases from J, leaving 18 bases between. CDR1 is SNHLY, CDR2 FYNNEI, per germline. The CDR3 has 15 residues. The CDR3 loop reads CASKPEAAYYYGYTF. The CDR3, as DNA: TGTGCCAGCAAGCCCGAGGCAGCTTATTACTATGGCTACACCTTC.

The J gene is TRBJ2-2, the V gene TRBV7-2; TRBD2 is a possible D gene (5 bases). V dropped 2 bases and J dropped 6 bases, with 13 bases sitting between them. Looked up from germline, CDR1 is SGHTA and CDR2 is FQGNSA. The length of the CDR3 is 15 residues. As DNA, the CDR3 is TGTGCCAGCAGCTTAAAGGGCCCCGGGGCCGGGGAGCTGTTTTTT. Amino acids: CASSLKGPGAGELFF.

The CDR3, as DNA: TGTGCCAGCAGCCAAGTCCCCGGGAACACTGAAGCTTTCTTT. Its protein is CASSQVPGNTEAFF. The chain joins TRBV3-1 (or the pseudogene TRBV3-2) to TRBJ1-1, with unresolved D. The CDR3 runs 14 residues. Trimming removed 1 base at V and 1 base at J, with 7 bases between. The germline gives CDR1 LGHDT, CDR2 YNNKEL (reference sequence).

The genes are TRBV25-1 and TRBJ1-2, with 8 bases that match TRBD1. The CDR3 length is 15 residues. CDR1 MGHDK and CDR2 SYGVNS come from the germline V gene. The V and J ends lost 5 bases and 3 bases, in that order; junction bases with no gene match: 8. As DNA, the CDR3 is TGTGCCAGCAGTTGGCAGGGGACAGGCGACTATGGCTACACCTTC. Translation gives CASSWQGTGDYGYTF.

CDR3 DNA sequence: TGTGCCAGCACCAATCCGGAGGTTAGGCTGGGAGAGCAGTACTTC. It encodes CASTNPEVRLGEQYF. The rearrangement uses TRBV6-5 and TRBJ2-7; D might be TRBD2 (5 bases). Germline loops: CDR1 MNHEY, CDR2 SVGAGI. The CDR3 consists of 15 residues. V lost 7 bases and J lost 7, with 23 bases in between.

This CDR3 is CASSTPPGTQYF. The CDR3 bases are TGTGCCAGCAGTACCCCCCCCGGGACCCAGTACTTC. The chain carries TRBV27 and TRBJ2-5; D gene unclear. Between the trimmed V and J ends, which lost 5 bases and 7 bases, there was a span of 11 bases. From germline, CDR1 is MNHEY and CDR2 SMNVEV (reference sequence). The CDR3 covers 12 residues.

The chain employs TRBV24-1 and TRBJ2-2; TRBD2 is a possible D gene (5 bases). Germline CDR1 reads KGHDR; CDR2 reads SFDVKD. The CDR3 has 12 residues. Trimming pared 5 bases from V and 6 bases from J, leaving 6 bases between. The CDR3 coding sequence is TGTGCCACCAGTGGGAGGCCCGGGGAGCTGTTTTTT. This gives the protein CATSGRPGELFF.

This clone occurred once. This chain uses TRBV24-1 with TRBJ2-5; TRBD2 agrees at 7 bases. Per the germline V gene, CDR1 is KGHDR and CDR2 is SFDVKD. The V gene end was trimmed by 1 base and the J gene end by 2 bases; junction bases not matched to a gene: 3. This CDR3 is built from 15 residues. The CDR3 is CATSDFNSGQETQYF. In DNA, the CDR3 is TGTGCCACCAGTGATTTTAATAGCGGGCAAGAGACCCAGTACTTC.

The chain employs TRBV28 and TRBJ1-3, with 9 bases lining up with TRBD1. Germline V lookup: CDR1 MDHEN, CDR2 SYDVKM. V shed 3 bases and J 7 bases; nucleotides not matched to a gene: 4. CDR3 length: 14 residues. This CDR3 is CASSFPTGGNTIYF. The CDR3 DNA reads TGTGCCAGCAGTTTCCCGACAGGGGGGAACACCATATATTTT.

The rearrangement joins TRBV27 to TRBJ2-7; D remains ambiguous. The CDR3 contains 16 residues. Germline lookup yields CDR1 MNHEY and CDR2 SMNVEV (reference sequence). Trimming removed 1 base at V and 0 bases at J, with 13 bases between. CDR3 bases: TGTGCCAGCAGTTTATTTCCCAGCCGGAGCTCCTACGAGCAGTACTTC. Its translation: CASSLFPSRSSYEQYF.

The rearrangement joins TRBV9 to TRBJ2-1; maybe TRBD2 (5 bases). This CDR3 contains 16 residues. Germline V gene sequence: CDR1 SGDLS, CDR2 YYNGEE. The V and J ends lost 1 base and 0 bases respectively, with 11 bases between them. CDR3 region: CASSVLREPSYNEQFF. CDR3 in DNA: TGTGCCAGCAGCGTATTGAGGGAGCCCTCCTACAATGAGCAGTTCTTC.

This chain uses TRBV19 with TRBJ2-3, with TRBD2 matching over 11 bases. The length of the CDR3 is 18 residues. Per the germline V gene, CDR1 is LNHDA and CDR2 is SQIVND (reference sequence). Trimming cost V 3 bases and J 4 bases; bases outside gene matches: 12. This chain's CDR3 is CASSIPTILAGGPDTQYF. CDR3 bases: TGTGCCAGTAGTATCCCGACTATTCTAGCGGGAGGACCAGATACGCAGTATTTT.